This passage covers 16 T cell receptor beta chains from one sample sequenced in a study of graft-versus-host responses after intestinal transplantation. These receptors' targets are unknown. TCRdb keeps only in-frame clones here, not all; method: immunoSEQ multiplex PCR. The data show roughly 100,000 clones, with roughly 93% seen just once and roughly 1.2% held by the top ten. Sequencing used unstimulated CD8+ T cells sorted from spleen or lymph node cells, obtained before intestinal transplant. Every receptor here comes from a human donor who received an intestinal transplant.

The genes are TRBV7-7 and TRBJ2-1; the match to TRBD2 covers 9 bases. V trimming: 5 bases; J trimming: 10 bases; junction bases outside the gene matches: 6. CDR3 length equals 13 residues. The germline CDR1 and CDR2 sequences are SSHAT and FNYEAQ (reference sequence). In DNA form, the CDR3 reads TGTGCCAGCAGCCTGGGACTAGCCGGCGAGCAGTTCTTC. This translates into CASSLGLAGEQFF.

V is TRBV27 and J is TRBJ2-6, with TRBD1 matching 9 bases. The V gene's germline CDR1 is MNHEY and CDR2 SMNVEV (reference sequence). V was pared by 5 bases and J by 0 bases, with 8 bases of the junction left unmatched. There are 18 residues in the CDR3. The DNA of the CDR3 is TGTGCCAGCAGTCTGACGGACAGGGGCACCTCTGGGGCCAACGTCCTGACTTTC. Residues: CASSLTDRGTSGANVLTF.

The chain employs TRBV9 and TRBJ2-1, with a tentative D call TRBD2 (7 bases). This CDR3 has 14 residues. V was trimmed by 4 bases and J by 2 bases, leaving 10 bases between them. CDR1 is SGDLS and CDR2 is YYNGEE in the germline V gene. The CDR3 loop reads CASSPGGPYNEQFF. The CDR3 DNA reads as TGTGCCAGCAGCCCCGGGGGGCCCTACAATGAGCAGTTCTTC.

This chain joins TRBV4-1 and TRBJ1-5; D is uncertain. The CDR3 has 11 residues. V gave up 1 base and J gave up 9 bases, with 4 bases separating them. The germline V gene has CDR1 MGHRA and CDR2 YSYEKL. Here the CDR3 DNA reads TGCGCCAGCAGCCAAGGAGGGCCCCAGCATTTT. The encoded protein is CASSQGGPQHF.

This chain joins TRBV21-1 and TRBJ1-3; the D call of TRBD1 is as the table states it, not checked on the DNA. TRBV21-1 is reported as a pseudogene. The length of the CDR3 is 15 residues. CDR3 nucleotide sequence: TGTGCCAGCAGCAACTTCAAGAACGCCCAGGGGACCATATATTTT. Residues: CASSNFKNAQGTIYF.

The chain couples TRBV6-6 to TRBJ2-1, with 9 bases aligning to TRBD1. Germline CDR1 reads MNHNY; CDR2 reads SVGAGI (reference sequence). After removal of 6 bases from V and 3 bases from J, the junction contained 6 bases not matched to a gene. This CDR3 has 15 residues. The CDR3, as DNA: TGTGCCAGCAGCCTCCAGGGACAGGGCTACAATGAGCAGTTCTTC. It codes for CASSLQGQGYNEQFF.

This clone was recorded only once. The rearrangement uses TRBV7-6 and TRBJ2-5, with D perhaps matching TRBD1 (6 bases). Trimming pared 1 base from V and 0 bases from J, leaving 9 bases between. The CDR3 runs to 15 residues. Germline assignment: CDR1 SGHVS and CDR2 FNYEAQ. The CDR3 region has the DNA TGTGCCAGCAGCTTAGGGGGGCTGTACCAAGAGACCCAGTACTTC. Encoded protein: CASSLGGLYQETQYF. The full variable domain, with the rest looked up from reference TRBV7-6 and TRBJ2-5, is GAGVSQSPRYKVTKRGQDVALRCDPISGHVSLYWYRQALGQGPEFLTYFNYEAQQDKSGLPNDRFSAERPEGSISTLTIQRTEQRDSAMYRCASSLGGLYQETQYFGPGTRLLVL.

The chain employs TRBV4-1 and TRBJ2-7, with 9 bases fitting TRBD1. The CDR3 covers 14 residues. Germline V gene sequence: CDR1 MGHRA, CDR2 YSYEKL. V lost 4 bases to trimming and J lost 5 bases; unmatched junction nucleotides: 6. CDR3 protein: CASSPYRGQDEQYF. CDR3 coding DNA: TGCGCCAGCAGCCCCTACAGGGGGCAGGACGAGCAGTACTTC.

In regard to this clone: In the same sample, other DNA sequences code for this CDR3. V usage is TRBV5-6 and J usage is TRBJ1-1; D may be TRBD1 (6 bases). The V and J ends lost 2 bases and 5 bases respectively, with 7 bases between them. The CDR3 has 12 residues. Germline assignment: CDR1 SGHDT and CDR2 YYEEEE. The CDR3 nucleotides are TGTGCCAGCAGCTTCCAGGGGACTGAAGCTTTCTTT. Residues: CASSFQGTEAFF. Variable domain in full (rest from reference TRBV5-6 and TRBJ1-1): DAGVTQSPTHLIKTRGQQVTLRCSPKSGHDTVSWYQQALGQGPQFIFQYYEEEERQRGNFPDRFSGHQFPNYSSELNVNALLLGDSALYLCASSFQGTEAFFGQGTRLTVV.

The chain joins TRBV7-2 to TRBJ1-5, with D tentatively TRBD1 (5 bases). This CDR3 is built from 15 residues. V was shortened by 3 bases and J by 5 bases, with 14 bases between the two germline ends. Per the germline V gene, CDR1 is SGHTA and CDR2 is FQGNSA. The CDR3 DNA reads as TGTGCCAGCAGCTTTTTTGCGGGGGAGGATCAGCCCCAGCATTTT. This sequence encodes CASSFFAGEDQPQHF.

The chain combines TRBV29-1 with TRBJ1-2; tentative D call: TRBD1 (5 bases). V gave up 7 bases and J gave up 11 bases, with 14 bases separating them. CDR1 and CDR2 (germline): SQVTM, ANQGSEA. The CDR3 has 10 amino acids. CDR3 coding DNA: TGCAGCGCGTTAATGGGGGGGTACACCTTC. Its protein product is CSALMGGYTF. Looking up the rest from reference TRBV29-1 and TRBJ1-2 gives the full variable domain: SAVISQKPSRDICQRGTSLTIQCQVDSQVTMMFWYRQQPGQSLTLIATANQGSEATYESGFVIDKFPISRPNLTFSTLTVSNMSPEDSSIYLCSALMGGYTFGSGTRLTVV.

The rearrangement uses TRBV7-9 and TRBJ2-2; a weak D match, TRBD1 (6 bases). This CDR3 has 14 amino acids. The germline V and J ends were trimmed by 5 bases and 3 bases, with 10 bases remaining between them. Looked up from germline, CDR1 is SEHNR and CDR2 is FQNEAQ (reference sequence). In DNA, the CDR3 is TGTGCCAGCAGCCCCCGGACAGACACCGGGGAGCTGTTTTTT. Protein: CASSPRTDTGELFF.

The genes are TRBV5-1 and TRBJ1-1; possible D gene TRBD1, 6 bases. From germline, CDR1 is SGHRS and CDR2 YFSETQ. The CDR3 has 16 amino acids. The V gene lost 0 bases and the J gene lost 9 bases, with 21 bases spanning the gap. The CDR3 bases are TGCGCCAGCAGCTTGGACGGGGGCAGCGAGGTCCTCAAAGCTTTCTTT. Protein sequence: CASSLDGGSEVLKAFF.

The gene calls are TRBV5-1 and TRBJ1-6, with D perhaps matching TRBD1 (5 bases). Germline lookup yields CDR1 SGHRS and CDR2 YFSETQ. The germline V and J ends were trimmed by 0 bases and 6 bases, with 22 bases remaining between them. The CDR3 contains 19 residues. CDR3 bases: TGCGCCAGCAGCTTGGACTTCCCCCAGGGAAGCCAGCCTAATTCACCCCTCCACTTT. This translates into CASSLDFPQGSQPNSPLHF.

The gene calls are TRBV5-6 and TRBJ1-1; D gene ambiguous. V lost 0 bases to trimming and J lost 1 base, with 10 bases between them. The CDR3 runs 15 residues. Germline values: CDR1 SGHDT, CDR2 YYEEEE. The CDR3 sequence is CASSLGLWENTEAFF. Here the CDR3 DNA reads TGTGCCAGCAGCTTGGGTTTATGGGAGAACACTGAAGCTTTCTTT.

This clone was recorded once. The rearrangement joins TRBV4-2 to TRBJ1-2, with D perhaps matching TRBD1 (5 bases). This CDR3 has 16 residues. Germline V lookup: CDR1 LGHNA, CDR2 YNFKEQ. Trimming removed 4 bases at V and 6 bases at J, with 21 bases between. Here the CDR3 DNA reads TGTGCCAGCAGCCTCTATTATGACGGGGCACAGGATGGCTACACCTTC. Residues: CASSLYYDGAQDGYTF.